Below are 5 T cell receptor beta chains sequenced from a single sample in a study of persistence of HIV-infected CD4 T cells. This was the immunoSEQ version 4 assay in survey mode. Using immunoSEQ multiplex PCR, the repertoire was profiled, and TCRdb retains in-frame clones only, with some absent. In the table there are about 36,000 clones, more than 70% of which are singletons. No antigens are known for them. Cells were stimulated with overlapping HIV-1 Gag 15-mer peptides. CD40L-negative CD69-negative CD45RO-high memory CD4+ T cells were sorted as populations depleted of antigen-responding cells. The specimen comprised cultured CD4+ T cells from PBMCs, sampled from a patient who received antiretroviral therapy. The receptors originated from an adult with HIV. The donor label of this sample is uncertain.

V is TRBV5-1 and J is TRBJ1-1, with D perhaps matching TRBD1 (5 bases). The V gene lost 3 bases and the J gene lost 0 bases, with 9 bases spanning the gap. The V gene's germline CDR1 is SGHRS and CDR2 YFSETQ. The CDR3 is 14 residues long. The CDR3 loop is CASSSEQVNTEAFF. The DNA for the CDR3 is TGCGCCAGCAGCTCGGAACAGGTGAACACTGAAGCTTTCTTT.

The gene calls are TRBV20-1 and TRBJ1-2; 7 nucleotides line up with TRBD1. The CDR3 runs 13 residues. Germline V CDR1 and CDR2: DFQATT, SNEGSKA (reference sequence). J was trimmed by 3 bases and V by 3 bases; bases with no gene match: 4. CDR3 loop: CSASLTGDYGYTF. In DNA form, the CDR3 reads TGCAGTGCTAGTCTCACAGGGGACTATGGCTACACCTTC.

The V call is TRBV7-2, the J call TRBJ1-2, with 12 bases aligning to TRBD1. The CDR3 consists of 14 residues. Losses at the gene ends were 5 bases for V and 7 bases for J; bases not matched to a gene: 5. Germline loops: CDR1 SGHTA, CDR2 FQGNSA. CDR3 sequence: CASSPGTGGVGYTF. The CDR3 DNA reads as TGTGCCAGCAGCCCAGGGACAGGGGGCGTTGGCTACACCTTC.

The chain recombines TRBV28 with TRBJ2-3, with 12 nucleotides matching TRBD2. The ends lost 5 bases at V and 5 bases at J; junction bases unmatched: 11. Germline values: CDR1 MDHEN, CDR2 SYDVKM. This CDR3 is 17 amino acids long. The CDR3 nucleotides are TGTGCCAGCAGTACTAGCGGGGGGTTATTATCGGGAGATACGCAGTATTTT. This gives the protein CASSTSGGLLSGDTQYF.

The chain carries TRBV2 and TRBJ2-1; 7 nucleotides align to TRBD1. V shed 7 bases and J 5 bases; nucleotides not matched to a gene: 11. CDR1 SNHLY and CDR2 FYNNEI come from the germline V gene. This CDR3 spans 15 amino acids. CDR3 DNA sequence: TGTGCCAGCAAGAAGACAGGGCTACAAAACAATGAGCAGTTCTTC. Amino acid sequence: CASKKTGLQNNEQFF.